Presented here are 25 T cell receptor beta chains from one specimen sequenced in a study of vaccination and CD4 T cells after COVID-19. For these TCRs, the target antigens are not known. The Oncomine TCR Beta short-read assay sequenced DNA from cultured CD4+ T cells. TCRdb reanalysed the PCR reads using MiXCR and keeps one entry per CDR3 protein. The sample holds 17,000 or so distinct CDR3 sequences, around 45% seen once. Treatment indicated: roughly 11-day PBMC culture with coronavirus spike peptide pools or control peptides (ViraFEST assay). The source was CD4+ T cells from blood, cultured in vitro, collected before SARS-CoV-2 vaccination. These receptors all stem from a human donor who had recovered from COVID-19.

The chain links TRBV6-5 to TRBJ1-2; 7 bases are a match to TRBD1. V trimming: 0 bases; J trimming: 3 bases; junction bases outside the gene matches: 4. The CDR3 runs to 15 residues. Germline V gene data show CDR1 as MNHEY and CDR2 as SVGAGI. In DNA form, the CDR3 reads TGTGCCAGCAGTTACTCCGGCGGACAGGACTATGGCTACACCTTC. Its translation is CASSYSGGQDYGYTF.

This chain's CDR3 is CASSYAGAGSTDTQYF. The CDR3 DNA sequence: TGTGCCAGCAGTTATGCAGGGGCGGGTTCAACAGATACGCAGTATTTT. J is TRBJ2-3 and V is TRBV6-5, with TRBD1 as a possible D gene (6 bases). Deletions cut 3 bases from V and 3 bases from J, with 16 bases between. This CDR3 is built from 16 residues. Germline CDR1 MNHEY, CDR2 SVGAGI.

The chain employs TRBV21-1 and TRBJ2-3; TRBD1 is taken as the D call from the table, unchecked against the DNA. TRBV21-1 is given as a pseudogene. This CDR3 spans 17 amino acids. The CDR3 sequence: CASNADSLRGFTDTQYF. CDR3 nucleotide sequence: TGTGCCAGCAACGCAGACTCGTTGCGGGGGTTCACAGATACGCAGTATTTT.

The V gene is TRBV27, the J gene TRBJ1-5; 7 bases are shared with TRBD1. V shed 5 bases, J shed 2 bases, and the junction held 9 bases outside the gene matches. Germline CDR1 MNHEY, CDR2 SMNVEV (reference sequence). The CDR3 is 16 residues long. As DNA, the CDR3 is TGTGCCAGCAGTCCCAAGACAGGGAAGGGCAATCAGCCCCAGCATTTT. Translation: CASSPKTGKGNQPQHF.

The chain has TRBV2 and TRBJ1-1; D not resolved. In germline, CDR1 is SNHLY, CDR2 FYNNEI. The germline V and J ends were trimmed by 9 bases and 0 bases, with 8 bases remaining between them. The CDR3 runs 12 residues. In DNA, the CDR3 is TGTGCCAGTACCCGGGTGAACACTGAAGCTTTCTTT. Amino acid sequence: CASTRVNTEAFF.

The chain is built from TRBV28 and TRBJ1-5; possibly TRBD1 for D (5 bases). Trimming pared 10 bases from V and 3 bases from J, leaving 16 bases between. The CDR3 runs to 14 residues. The germline gives CDR1 MDHEN, CDR2 SYDVKM. The DNA for the CDR3 is TGTGCCACCGGGACCCATAGCGACAATCAGCCCCAGCATTTT. This codes for CATGTHSDNQPQHF.

This clonotype occurred a few times. The rearrangement uses TRBV28 and TRBJ2-5; 7 bases fit TRBD2. The length of the CDR3 is 15 residues. The germline V gene encodes CDR1 MDHEN and CDR2 SYDVKM. V gave up 5 bases and J gave up 5 bases; unmatched junction bases: 11. CDR3 protein: CASSTKLALGETQYF. The CDR3 DNA follows: TGTGCCAGCAGTACGAAACTAGCGCTGGGGGAGACCCAGTACTTC. Drawing the rest from reference TRBV28 and TRBJ2-5, the complete variable domain is DVKVTQSSRYLVKRTGEKVFLECVQDMDHENMFWYRQDPGLGLRLIYFSYDVKMKEKGDIPEGYSVSREKKERFSLILESASTNQTSMYLCASSTKLALGETQYFGPGTRLLVL.

In this sample, this clonotype turned up a few times. The chain has TRBV19 and TRBJ2-7, with D tentatively TRBD1 (5 bases). CDR1 and CDR2 from the germline V gene are LNHDA and SQIVND (reference sequence). The CDR3 loop spans 15 amino acids. Trimming cost V 6 bases and J 5 bases, with 20 bases left between them. For the CDR3, the DNA is TGTGCCAGTAGCCGCTCGCAATTCAGGGCGGACGAGCAGTACTTC. Protein: CASSRSQFRADEQYF. The whole variable domain, filled in from reference TRBV19 and TRBJ2-7, reads DGGITQSPKYLFRKEGQNVTLSCEQNLNHDAMYWYRQDPGQGLRLIYYSQIVNDFQKGDIAEGYSVSREKKESFPLTVTSAQKNPTAFYLCASSRSQFRADEQYFGPGTRLTVT.

The J gene is TRBJ2-1, the V gene TRBV19, with D perhaps TRBD1 (6 bases). This CDR3 has 15 amino acids. The V gene's germline CDR1 is LNHDA and CDR2 SQIVND (reference sequence). The V and J ends lost 1 base and 5 bases respectively, with 12 bases between them. The CDR3 DNA reads as TGTGCCAGTAGTATAGGGGCAGGGGTTCACAATGAGCAGTTCTTC. Its protein product is CASSIGAGVHNEQFF.

The V gene is TRBV7-2, the J gene TRBJ2-3; 7 bases are a match to TRBD2. The germline V gene has CDR1 SGHTA and CDR2 FQGNSA. This CDR3 has 15 residues. The V segment lost 4 bases and the J segment 0 bases; nucleotides outside the gene matches: 4. CDR3 nucleotides: TGTGCCAGCAGCTCGGCGGGGGTTAGCACAGATACGCAGTATTTT. Its protein product is CASSSAGVSTDTQYF.

The V call is TRBV19, the J call TRBJ2-3; the D gene is possibly TRBD1 (6 bases). The V gene's germline CDR1 is LNHDA and CDR2 SQIVND (reference sequence). Trimming pared 6 bases from V and 2 bases from J, leaving 9 bases between. The CDR3 runs to 13 residues. DNA for the CDR3: TGTGCCAGTAGGGACAGCCCCACAGATACGCAGTATTTT. Translation: CASRDSPTDTQYF.

This clonotype has a handful of counts. V usage is TRBV7-9 and J usage is TRBJ2-3; D might be TRBD1 or TRBD2, each matching 5 bases. Trimming stripped 0 bases from V and 4 bases from J, with 17 bases between. CDR1 SEHNR and CDR2 FQNEAQ come from the germline V gene (reference sequence). CDR3 length: 17 amino acids. The CDR3 here is CASSLAPGTNVADTQYF. The CDR3 bases are TGTGCCAGCAGCTTAGCGCCAGGGACCAACGTGGCAGATACGCAGTATTTT.

This clonotype was counted between two and nine times. The V and J genes are TRBV7-8 and TRBJ2-7; tentative D call: TRBD1 (5 bases). V shed 1 base and J shed 7 bases, with 20 bases lying between them. Germline lookup yields CDR1 SGHVS and CDR2 FQNEAQ. The CDR3 length is 16 residues. CDR3 region: CASSLDRYAVLEEQYF. CDR3 in DNA: TGTGCCAGCAGCTTAGACAGGTACGCGGTTTTGGAGGAGCAGTACTTC.

This clonotype was picked up a small number of times. The chain carries TRBV28 and TRBJ1-5; D is possibly TRBD1 (5 bases). Germline CDR1 reads MDHEN; CDR2 reads SYDVKM. This CDR3 comprises 15 residues. V lost 2 bases and J lost 6, with 14 bases in between. As DNA, the CDR3 is TGTGCCAGCAGTTTAGCCGTAGGGGTTGGTCAGCCCCAGCATTTT. It is translated as CASSLAVGVGQPQHF.

This clonotype turned up a few times. The chain is built from TRBV7-9 and TRBJ1-5; possibly TRBD1 for D (6 bases). CDR1 SEHNR and CDR2 FQNEAQ come from the germline V gene (reference sequence). Trimming removed 5 bases at V and 3 bases at J, with 11 bases between. The CDR3 consists of 14 residues. In DNA form, the CDR3 reads TGTGCCAGCAGCCCAACGGGGGCCAATCAGCCCCAGCATTTT. This encodes CASSPTGANQPQHF.

This clonotype turned up a few times. The chain recombines TRBV11-3 with TRBJ1-1; D is perhaps TRBD1 (6 bases). This CDR3 spans 12 amino acids. Trimming left V 3 bases short and J 11 bases short, with 13 bases between. Per the germline V gene, CDR1 is SGHNT and CDR2 is YENEEA. CDR3 loop: CASSFQGSTAFF. The CDR3 nucleotides are TGTGCCAGCAGCTTTCAGGGGTCGACGGCTTTCTTT.

CDR3 sequence (DNA): TGCAGTGCTAGAGCACAGGGGCCCTATCAGCCCCAGCATTTT. Residues: CSARAQGPYQPQHF. The chain uses TRBV20-1 and TRBJ1-5; 7 positions match TRBD1. The V gene's germline CDR1 is DFQATT and CDR2 SNEGSKA (reference sequence). V lost 1 base and J lost 5; bases outside the gene matches: 5. The CDR3 totals 14 residues.

The chain uses TRBV27 and TRBJ1-2, with D unresolved. Germline V CDR1 and CDR2: MNHEY, SMNVEV (reference sequence). The CDR3 sequence is 13 residues long. The V end lost 2 bases, the J end lost 1 base, and 5 bases lay between the germline ends. CDR3 sequence (DNA): TGTGCCAGCAGTTTAGAGCGTAACTATGGCTACACCTTC. This codes for CASSLERNYGYTF.

The V call is TRBV20-1, the J call TRBJ1-2; D remains unclear. The CDR3 runs 14 residues. Germline CDR1 and CDR2: DFQATT and SNEGSKA (reference sequence). Trimming cost V 2 bases and J 3 bases, with 13 bases left between them. The CDR3 loop reads CSARPDGFHYGYTF. The CDR3 DNA follows: TGCAGTGCTAGACCCGACGGCTTCCACTATGGCTACACCTTC.

As DNA, the CDR3 is TGCAGTGCTAGAGATTTCCAGCGGGAGCTTCAAGAGACCCAGTACTTC. It yields the protein CSARDFQRELQETQYF. The chain combines TRBV20-1 with TRBJ2-5; TRBD2 matches 8 bases. The J segment lost 2 bases and the V segment lost 0 bases, leaving 8 bases of the junction unmatched. This CDR3 region has 16 residues. Germline V gene lookup returns CDR1 DFQATT and CDR2 SNEGSKA (reference sequence).

The J gene is TRBJ1-1, the V gene TRBV19; D remains unclear. V was trimmed by 4 bases and J by 6 bases, leaving 21 bases between them. This CDR3 is built from 16 residues. Germline loops: CDR1 LNHDA, CDR2 SQIVND (reference sequence). The CDR3 DNA follows: TGTGCCAGTAGTAAGGGCCCTTTCGGGGTGCGATCTGAAGCTTTCTTT. Its translation is CASSKGPFGVRSEAFF.

V usage is TRBV15 and J usage is TRBJ2-7; D is unresolved. V was trimmed by 0 bases and J by 5 bases, leaving 17 bases between them. The CDR3 length is 16 residues. CDR1 and CDR2 from the germline V gene are LNHNV and YYDKDF (reference sequence). The CDR3 is CATSRDLRPARHEQYF. The CDR3 DNA reads TGTGCCACCAGCAGAGATCTCAGACCAGCTAGGCACGAGCAGTACTTC.

The chain links TRBV7-2 to TRBJ2-2; D possibly corresponds to TRBD1 (6 bases). From germline, CDR1 is SGHTA and CDR2 FQGNSA. The CDR3 has 13 residues. Trimming shortened V by 5 bases and J by 7 bases, and 11 bases separated the two germline ends. CDR3 protein: CASSLQGYGELFF. DNA for the CDR3: TGTGCCAGCAGCCTACAGGGCTACGGGGAGCTGTTTTTT.

V usage is TRBV6-2 or TRBV6-3 and J usage is TRBJ1-2; D ambiguous. V lost 2 bases to trimming and J lost 0 bases, with 13 bases between them. Germline-derived CDR1 and CDR2 are MNHEY and SVGEGT. CDR3 length: 16 amino acids. The CDR3 DNA reads as TGTGCCAGCAGTTACGGGCCGTCGGGAGCTAACTATGGCTACACCTTC. This codes for CASSYGPSGANYGYTF.

The J gene is TRBJ1-6, the V gene TRBV19; D uncertain. This CDR3 spans 14 amino acids. Per the germline V gene, CDR1 is LNHDA and CDR2 is SQIVND (reference sequence). Deletions cut 3 bases from V and 5 bases from J, with 8 bases between. CDR3 loop: CASSIGSHNSPLHF. The CDR3 coding sequence is TGTGCCAGTAGTATCGGGTCCCATAATTCACCCCTCCACTTT.